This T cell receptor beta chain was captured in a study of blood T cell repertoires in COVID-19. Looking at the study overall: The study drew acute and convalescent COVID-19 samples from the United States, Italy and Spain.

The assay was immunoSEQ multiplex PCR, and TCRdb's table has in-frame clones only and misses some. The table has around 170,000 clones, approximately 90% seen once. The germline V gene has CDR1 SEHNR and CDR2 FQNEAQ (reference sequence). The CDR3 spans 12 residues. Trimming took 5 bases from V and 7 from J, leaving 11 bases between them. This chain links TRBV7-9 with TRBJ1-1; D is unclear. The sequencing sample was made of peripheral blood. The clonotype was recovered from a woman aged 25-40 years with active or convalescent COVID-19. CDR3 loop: CASSPGRGEAFF. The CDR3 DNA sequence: TGTGCCAGCAGCCCTGGGCGGGGTGAAGCTTTCTTT.